This TCR beta chain stems from a study of cytomegalovirus exposure and HLA in healthy donors (dated by TCRdb to the late 2010s). With regard to the full study: An earlier analysis of approximately 600 of the donors reported 250 to 350 Gb of sequence data and 100 million to 130 million unique TCR beta sequences from approximately 180 million T cells. Approximately 330 gigabases of sequencing data and 75 million to 85 million unique TCR sequences made up an early release that covered approximately 700 HLA-typed donors. The genetic ancestry cluster associated with self-reported Caucasian donors included roughly 84% of the 350 to 500 genotyped donors. The study was designed to test whether signatures of past pathogen exposure could be identified by cataloging public T cell receptors. The study used immunosequencing to profile the T cell repertoires of approximately 690 subjects and linked those repertoires to cytomegalovirus serostatus. Along with the roughly 610-subject first cohort, a separate validation cohort of 120 different subjects was used. The study combined high-throughput TCR immunosequencing, statistical association of individual TCRs with disease status, and machine learning to predict cytomegalovirus infection status. To study patterns of TCR occurrence, a later analysis re-analyzed previously published TCR beta repertoires from just over 650 donors and added high-resolution HLA genotyping. In the later analysis, no new phenotypic data were used to find candidate immune exposures; instead, reliance was placed on TCR beta sequences and their occurrence across donors. To decide whether each TCR beta V gene segment behaved as functional or pseudogenic, an earlier analysis of some 600 of the donors relied on high-throughput TCR beta sequencing. Alongside the repertoire data, information on donor age, sex, ethnicity and CMV serostatus was compiled. A later genetic analysis used genome-wide SNP genotypes for 398 of the 666 donors, treating that subset as a discovery cohort. Every discovery cohort repertoire had been produced on one sequencing platform. Class I and class II HLA loci were covered by the typing at four-digit resolution. The number of donors typed differed by locus, with 629-630 for A, B, C, DRB1 and DQB1, roughly 520 for DQA1, approximately 570 for DPA1, and around 430 for DPB1. A few DR-DQ haplotypes were treated as single units for association and clustering because of strong linkage in the cohort. Across 398 genotyped donors of the cohort, an average of roughly 200,000 unique TCR beta nucleotide sequences per donor were sequenced, and roughly 20% of those sequences were non-productive.

Counted from cysteine to phenylalanine, this CDR3 has 16 amino acids. This entry keeps only the CDR3 DNA: 48 bases, framed from base 1. Relative to germline, V is 0 bases shorter and J is 0 bases shorter, with 6 bases between their ends. Sequences LGHNA (CDR1) and YSLEER (CDR2) are obtained from the germline V gene. Overall study results and their limits: A further reported finding was that TCR beta sequences accurately predicted the HLA-A and HLA-B alleles for most subjects in the first cohort. Approximately 16 rarely observed V segments, including chromosome 9 orphons, were excluded from the earlier analysis of approximately 600 of the donors because counts were too low. Sequencing depth was assumed to be roughly uniform across donors in the presence/absence analyses, though that assumption may not hold. A later genetic analysis associated a missense DCLRE1C variant with V-gene and J-gene trimming of TCR beta chains, and an independent cohort replicated the association. A later analysis found that TCR association rates varied across HLA loci, with DRB1 alleles showing the most associated TCRs and HLA-C alleles the fewest. Several of the top co-occurrence clusters appeared to be linked to parvovirus B19, influenza, CMV and Epstein-Barr virus, according to a later analysis. It was suggested by the authors that the approach could potentially be generalized to other disease states and immunological phenotypes. The only immune exposure information available for the cohort was CMV serostatus. A later analysis found that HLA-associated TCR beta chains were more clonally expanded and had lower generation probabilities than equally common non-associated chains. The classifier was reported to diagnose cytomegalovirus status with high specificity and sensitivity in both the original and validation cohorts. Compared with the approximately 600-donor mean, donors in an Asian-associated ancestry cluster had fewer N-insertions in productive TCRs, according to a later genetic analysis. A later analysis found that most CMV-associated TCR beta chains appeared HLA-restricted, with HLA associations seemingly driven largely by CMV exposure. Because some donors lacked HLA typing at each locus, the association tests relied only on the typed subset. Only TCR beta chains were sequenced in this cohort, and the absence of alpha or paired-chain data limited detectable features. Some IMGT-functional V segments, including TRBV6-2 and TRBV6-3, could not be told apart with the 87-base-pair reads, so those segments were excluded. A cluster of highly shared sequence variants was judged likely to be a technical artifact of the sequencing pipeline. Linkage disequilibrium might explain the correlated functional status among segregating V segments, but an unknown experimental factor could not be ruled out. A few of the identified cytomegalovirus-associated TCR beta chains were confirmed in vitro to be specific for cytomegalovirus antigens. In a later analysis, 16,951 TCR beta sequences were associated with specific HLA alleles at a false discovery rate of 0.05. In an earlier analysis of approximately 590 of the donors, most TCR beta V segments appeared in productive rearrangements about 90% or about 30% of the time, broadly matching IMGT annotations. The study gave a list of some 150 TCR beta chains associated with cytomegalovirus. When HLA alleles, especially DR and DQ, strongly co-occurred, TCR associations were difficult to assign to individual alleles. Most TCR sequences were observed very rarely across donors, whereas some public TCRs were present in many individuals.

To prepare the library, the immunoSEQ multiplex PCR assay was applied. For the multiplex PCR, a mixture combining 60 forward primers for TCR Vbeta segments and 13 reverse primers for TCR Jbeta segments was used. A multiplex PCR assay on genomic DNA amplified the CDR3 region of rearranged TCR beta genes. On the Illumina HiSeq System, the amplified TCR beta libraries were sequenced as 87-base-pair reads. The original pipeline was this. A later analysis counted about 80 million unique TCR beta chains across the 600 to 850 repertoires, and 9.5 million to 11 million of these chains were shared by at least two donors. A nearest-neighbor algorithm error-corrected the raw reads and collapsed the reads into unique sequences, merging closely related sequences to remove PCR and sequencing errors. V, D and J gene segments were assigned by aligning CDR3 sequences to IMGT reference sequences. For a sequence to be retained, a match of at least six nucleotides was required to both a V gene segment and a J gene segment. Rearrangements were called productive when the CDR3 lacked stop codons and stayed in frame with V and J; all others were non-productive. CDR3 was defined according to IMGT convention as the region running from the second conserved V-encoded cysteine to the conserved J-encoded phenylalanine. Sequences without an unambiguous match to a single V gene segment were excluded from the earlier analysis of 450 to 750 of the donors. An earlier analysis of approximately 590 of the donors classified V segments as functional when productive rearrangements were above 56.7% and as segregating when the standard deviation between donors was above 5%. A statistical classification framework was built to diagnose cytomegalovirus status from the catalog of TCR beta chain sequences. V and J gene assignment, in a later analysis, came from comparing TCR nucleotide sequences with IMGT/GENE-DB human TR gene sequences. Using the TCRdist pipeline, a later analysis assigned CDR3 sequences along with most-parsimonious VDJ recombination scenarios. In a later analysis, every TCR beta chain was defined by the combination of its CDR3 amino acid sequence and its V-gene family, and reads without a unique V-gene family were dropped. As a way to deal with suspected cross-contamination and a sequencing artifact, a later analysis dropped 640 or so nucleotide sequences that were highly shared and had low generation probability. In a later analysis, a clonal expansion index was calculated for each public chain from normalized within-repertoire ranks of inferred template counts. Generation probabilities in a later analysis came from a VDJ recombination model fitted to out-of-frame rearrangements, and those results were checked against IGoR. A later analysis scored TCR-TCR, TCR-HLA and TCR-CMV co-occurrence with hypergeometric tests, applying a repertoire-size bias correction to TCR pairs. In a later analysis, false discovery rates were estimated by permuting HLA or CMV assignments 20 times. In a later analysis, co-occurring TCRs were grouped using DBSCAN, and TCRdist sequence similarity was added for clustering within HLA-allele-positive subsets. Co-occurrence clustering excluded repertoires with fewer than 30,000 or more than 120,000 public chains, plus five with anomalous nucleotide sharing. Drawn from immuneACCESS, this table holds only the in-frame rearrangements with V and J called that TCRdb kept. Clones are partly lost; checked studies trace under half to an unresolved V gene and leave the rest unexplained. V, J and clone size derive from that table, while D and trimming were established from the DNA sequence. Counted in this sample were 90,000 to 150,000 clones; roughly 70% of them appeared once. Clones ranked in the top ten supply about 2.7% of the sample.

The cohort comprised 550 to 700 healthy bone marrow donors. At the time of sampling, every cohort member was nominally healthy, though immune exposures that went unrecorded were likely present. The donor was CMV seropositive and was included in the group of almost 300 seropositive cohort members. Every donor gave a peripheral blood sample, and the peripheral blood mononuclear cells from that sample were used for TCR beta sequencing. The Qiagen DNeasy Blood Extraction Kit was used to extract genomic DNA from the blood cell samples. This clone was counted between two and nine times. Its antigen is currently not known. No base-level quality is on record; no much larger clone is a single base apart.

Sequenced: PBMCs. In this chain, TRBV4-3 is recombined with TRBJ2-6, with no D gene named confidently. This receptor was taken from a woman aged 40-49 years in good health and CMV-seropositive. The CDR3 region has the sequence CASSQDRSSGANVLTF. The sequenced DNA is TGCGCCAGCAGCCAAGATCGGAGCTCTGGGGCCAACGTCCTGACTTTC.